The T cell receptor beta chain under discussion was sequenced for a study of T cells in localized non-small cell lung cancer. In germline, CDR1 is MNHGY, CDR2 SAAAGT. The germline V and J ends were trimmed by 7 bases and 6 bases, with 18 bases remaining between them. The CDR3 spans 14 residues. Sequencing used immunoSEQ multiplex PCR; TCRdb keeps in-frame clones, though not all of them. The data contain 3,500 or so clones, 35% to 40% of them seen just once; the ten biggest clones take up under 9%. This clone is termed medium-sized. Lung adjacent to the tumor, free of atypia, was sampled at least 2 cm from its margin.

This TCR derives from a woman aged 35 to 70 with stage I lung adenocarcinoma. The specimen was normal lung tissue next to the tumor, collected before any cancer treatment. The rearrangement uses TRBV6-8 and TRBJ1-1, with a tentative D call TRBD1 (6 bases). The CDR3 spells CASKSWGGHAEAFF. Written as DNA, the CDR3 is TGTGCCAGCAAAAGTTGGGGGGGGCACGCTGAAGCTTTCTTT.